This section outlines one T cell receptor beta chain sequence together with its context. Germline-derived CDR1 and CDR2 are KGHDR and SFDVKD. This CDR3 comprises 15 residues. After removal of 5 bases from V and 5 bases from J, the junction contained 9 bases not matched to a gene. This sample stems from a study of control samples from healthy donors and cancer patients. Assay: immunoSEQ multiplex PCR; the TCRdb copy retains only in-frame clones and omits some. The sample includes some 210,000 clones, 91% of them seen just once. Sequencing was carried out using blood. The source is a man aged 25 to 40 in good health. The chain couples TRBV24-1 to TRBJ2-5; 8 bases are shared with TRBD1. CDR3 region: CATSGWTGSLETQYF. CDR3 in DNA: TGTGCCACCAGTGGGTGGACAGGGAGCCTGGAGACCCAGTACTTC.